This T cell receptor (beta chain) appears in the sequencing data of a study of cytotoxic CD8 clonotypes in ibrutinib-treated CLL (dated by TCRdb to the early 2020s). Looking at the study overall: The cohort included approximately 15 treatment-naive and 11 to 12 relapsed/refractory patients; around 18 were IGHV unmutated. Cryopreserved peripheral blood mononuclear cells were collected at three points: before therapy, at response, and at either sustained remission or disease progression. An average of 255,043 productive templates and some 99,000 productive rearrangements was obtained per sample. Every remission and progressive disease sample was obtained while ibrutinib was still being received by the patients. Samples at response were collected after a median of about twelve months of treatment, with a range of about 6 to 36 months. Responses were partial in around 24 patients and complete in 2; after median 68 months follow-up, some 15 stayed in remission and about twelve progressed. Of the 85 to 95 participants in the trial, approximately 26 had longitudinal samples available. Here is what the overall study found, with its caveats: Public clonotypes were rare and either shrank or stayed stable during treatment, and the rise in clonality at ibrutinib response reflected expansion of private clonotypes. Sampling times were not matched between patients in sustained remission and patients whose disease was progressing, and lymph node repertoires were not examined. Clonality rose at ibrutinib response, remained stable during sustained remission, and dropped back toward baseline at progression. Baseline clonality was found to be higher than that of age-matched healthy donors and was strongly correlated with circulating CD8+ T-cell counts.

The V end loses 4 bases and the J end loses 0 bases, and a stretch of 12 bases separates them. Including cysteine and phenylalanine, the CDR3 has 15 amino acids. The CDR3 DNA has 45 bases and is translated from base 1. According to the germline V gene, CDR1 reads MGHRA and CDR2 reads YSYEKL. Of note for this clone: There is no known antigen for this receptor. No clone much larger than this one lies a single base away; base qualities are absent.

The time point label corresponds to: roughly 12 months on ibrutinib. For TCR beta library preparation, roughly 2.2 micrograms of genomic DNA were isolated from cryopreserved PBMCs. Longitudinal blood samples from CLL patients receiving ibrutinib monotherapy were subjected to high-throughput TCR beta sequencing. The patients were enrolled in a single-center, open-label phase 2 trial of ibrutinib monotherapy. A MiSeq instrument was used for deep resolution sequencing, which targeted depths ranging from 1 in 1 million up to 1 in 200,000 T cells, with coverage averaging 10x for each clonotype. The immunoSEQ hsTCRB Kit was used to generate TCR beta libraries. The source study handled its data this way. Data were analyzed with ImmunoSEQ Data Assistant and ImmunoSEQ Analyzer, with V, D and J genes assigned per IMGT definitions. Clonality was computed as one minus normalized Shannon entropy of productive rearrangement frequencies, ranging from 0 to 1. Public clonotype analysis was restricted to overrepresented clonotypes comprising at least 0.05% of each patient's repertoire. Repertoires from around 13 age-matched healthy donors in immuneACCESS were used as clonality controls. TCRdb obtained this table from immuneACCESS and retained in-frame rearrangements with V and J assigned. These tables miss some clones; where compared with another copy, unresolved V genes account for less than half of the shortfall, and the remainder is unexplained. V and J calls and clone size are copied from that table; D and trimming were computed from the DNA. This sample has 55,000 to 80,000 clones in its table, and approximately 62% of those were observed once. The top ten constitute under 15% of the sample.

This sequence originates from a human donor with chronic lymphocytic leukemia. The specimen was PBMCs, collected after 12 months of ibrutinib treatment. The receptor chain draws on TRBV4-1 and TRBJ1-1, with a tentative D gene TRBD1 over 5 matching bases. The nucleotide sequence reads TGCGCCAGCAGCCCATTAATCAGGGTGAACACTGAAGCTTTCTTT. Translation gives CASSPLIRVNTEAFF.